These T cell receptor beta chains were read from a single sample in a study of Graves' ophthalmopathy and Graves' hyperthyroidism. Using its own MiXCR run on the multiplex PCR reads, TCRdb lists one record per CDR3 protein. The repertoire holds about 740,000 distinct CDR3 sequences, about 44% seen once, with approximately 43% in the top ten. Specimen: peripheral blood. These receptors were collected from an adult man with Graves' ophthalmopathy. CDR3s include the opening cysteine and the closing phenylalanine or tryptophan. Fields, in order: clone size, J gene, V gene, D gene, CDR3 protein, CDR3 DNA. D genes are given only for firm matches. For some rows the clone size is stated as once, few or many, or as a class when expanded; others skip it.

size: NA; J: TRBJ2-2; V: TRBV20-1; D: NA; CDR3: CSAYTGLSGELFF; DNA: TGCAGTGCGTATACAGGGTTGTCCGGGGAGCTGTTTTTT
size: few; J: TRBJ2-5; V: TRBV7-9; D: NA; CDR3: CASSLVGGGGFQETQYF; DNA: TGTGCCAGCAGCTTAGTGGGGGGGGGGGGCTTCCAAGAGACCCAGTACTTC
size: NA; J: TRBJ1-4; V: TRBV25-1; D: TRBD1; CDR3: CASSQVPGTGYEKLFF; DNA: TGTGCCAGCAGTCAAGTCCCCGGGACAGGGTACGAAAAACTGTTTTTT
size: few; J: TRBJ2-3; V: TRBV7-3; D: NA; CDR3: CASSLGLATDTQYF; DNA: TGTGCCAGCAGCTTAGGCCTAGCCACAGATACGCAGTATTTT
size: NA; J: TRBJ2-7; V: TRBV5-1; D: TRBD1; CDR3: CASSSGTASVEQYF; DNA: TGCGCCAGCAGCTCCGGGACAGCCTCGGTCGAGCAGTACTTC
size: once; J: TRBJ1-4; V: TRBV7-9; D: NA; CDR3: CASSLMSDGFNEKLFF; DNA: TGTGCCAGCAGCTTAATGTCGGACGGATTTAATGAGAAACTGTTTTTT
size: NA; J: TRBJ1-5; V: TRBV20-1; D: TRBD1; CDR3: CSAITGGTGNQPQHF; DNA: TGCAGTGCTATTACAGGGGGCACTGGCAATCAGCCCCAGCATTTT
size: many; J: TRBJ1-2; V: TRBV12-3/TRBV12-4; D: NA; CDR3: CASSLSRGGYTF; DNA: TGTGCCAGCAGTTTATCCAGGGGTGGCTACACCTTC
size: many; J: TRBJ1-5; V: TRBV7-2; D: NA; CDR3: CASSLQGTFNQPQHF; DNA: TGTGCCAGCAGCTTACAGGGGACCTTCAATCAGCCCCAGCATTTT
size: NA; J: TRBJ2-5; V: TRBV2; D: NA; CDR3: CASTTDRAWGETQYF; DNA: TGTGCCAGCACTACGGACAGAGCCTGGGGAGAGACCCAGTACTTC
size: NA; J: TRBJ2-7; V: TRBV7-6; D: TRBD1; CDR3: CASRPQGASYEQYF; DNA: TGTGCCAGCAGGCCGCAGGGGGCCTCCTACGAGCAGTACTTC
size: NA; J: TRBJ2-7; V: TRBV29-1; D: NA; CDR3: CSLGSGTGEQYF; DNA: TGCAGCTTAGGGTCAGGAACGGGGGAGCAGTACTTC
size: NA; J: TRBJ2-5; V: TRBV11-2; D: TRBD2; CDR3: CASRSTTSGGETQYF; DNA: TGTGCCAGCAGGAGTACAACTAGCGGGGGCGAGACCCAGTACTTC
size: many; J: TRBJ1-3; V: TRBV10-3; D: NA; CDR3: CAISDERTGNTIYF; DNA: TGTGCCATCAGTGATGAGAGAACTGGAAACACCATATATTTT
size: many; J: TRBJ2-5; V: TRBV11-2; D: TRBD1; CDR3: CASNVDRGRETQYF; DNA: TGTGCCAGCAACGTTGACAGGGGGCGGGAGACCCAGTACTTC
size: many; J: TRBJ1-2; V: TRBV5-1; D: TRBD1; CDR3: CASSGDRTANYGYTF; DNA: TGCGCCAGCAGCGGGGACAGGACGGCGAACTATGGCTACACCTTC
size: many; J: TRBJ2-6; V: TRBV20-1; D: TRBD2; CDR3: CSARDWAGGIGANVLTF; DNA: TGCAGTGCTAGAGATTGGGCGGGGGGAATCGGGGCCAACGTCCTGACTTTC
size: many; J: TRBJ2-7; V: TRBV29-1; D: TRBD1; CDR3: CSVLSDRRHEQYF; DNA: TGCAGCGTTCTCTCGGACAGGCGGCACGAGCAGTACTTC
size: NA; J: TRBJ2-3; V: TRBV25-1; D: TRBD2; CDR3: CASSWGGGTDTQYF; DNA: TGTGCCAGCAGTTGGGGGGGAGGCACAGATACGCAGTATTTT
size: many; J: TRBJ1-2; V: TRBV25-1; D: NA; CDR3: CASSDQGRGYTF; DNA: TGTGCCAGCAGTGACCAGGGTCGTGGCTACACCTTC